A selection of T cell receptor beta chains follows, all from one sample in a study of CD8+ T cells in alopecia areata. Clones were sequenced by immunoSEQ multiplex PCR, and TCRdb holds only the in-frame ones, with some missing. The sample holds a few hundred thousand clones, more than 30% seen once. The sample here was CD4+ T cells sorted from blood, taken at approximately week 30, from a patient treated with tofacitinib. These receptors were taken from a human donor with alopecia areata. Both conserved end residues are part of each CDR3. The D gene is left open where the match is weak. Not every row has a clone size; where given, it reads once, few, many or a size class.

size: NA
J: TRBJ2-3
V: TRBV5-1
D: NA
DNA: TGCGCCAGCAGCTTGGGTACGGGGAACCGTCAGGCGCAGTATTTT
CDR3: CASSLGTGNRQAQYF

size: NA
J: TRBJ2-1
V: TRBV5-6
D: TRBD1
DNA: TGTGCCAGCAGCTGGAAAGACAGGGTCTACAATGAGCAGTTCTTC
CDR3: CASSWKDRVYNEQFF

size: NA
J: TRBJ1-2
V: TRBV4-1
D: TRBD1
DNA: TGCGCCAGCAGCCAAGCGGAATACAGGGGGAACTATGGCTACACCTTC
CDR3: CASSQAEYRGNYGYTF

size: NA
J: TRBJ1-1
V: TRBV5-1
D: NA
DNA: TGCGCCAGCAGCTTTGAACCCTACACTGAAGCTTTCTTT
CDR3: CASSFEPYTEAFF

size: NA
J: TRBJ2-1
V: TRBV14
D: NA
DNA: TGTGCCAGCAGCCAAGAAGTTTACGGTGGGCAGTTCTTC
CDR3: CASSQEVYGGQFF

size: NA
J: TRBJ1-5
V: TRBV27
D: TRBD1
DNA: TGTGCCAGCAGTCCCCGTGGACAGGGGTACAATCAGCCCCAGCATTTT
CDR3: CASSPRGQGYNQPQHF

size: few
J: TRBJ2-2
V: TRBV29-1
D: TRBD1
DNA: TGCAGCGTAAAGGGGACAGCGGTCACCGGGGAGCTGTTTTTT
CDR3: CSVKGTAVTGELFF

size: few
J: TRBJ2-7
V: TRBV27
D: NA
DNA: TGTGCCAGCAGTTTACTGGGAGAACGACACACCTACGAGCAGTACTTC
CDR3: CASSLLGERHTYEQYF

size: NA
J: TRBJ1-4
V: TRBV4-2
D: NA
DNA: TGTGCCAGCAGCCAAGAAGGCAGCCCTAATGAAAAACTGTTTTTT
CDR3: CASSQEGSPNEKLFF

size: once
J: TRBJ2-7
V: TRBV6-1
D: TRBD2
DNA: TGTGCCAGCACGGAGCGGGATGTAGCGTACTTC
CDR3: CASTERDVAYF

size: few
J: TRBJ1-2
V: TRBV5-6
D: NA
DNA: TGTGCCAGCAGCACTCGACAGGCTGAAGTATATGGCTACACCTTC
CDR3: CASSTRQAEVYGYTF

size: NA
J: TRBJ1-6
V: TRBV25-1
D: NA
DNA: TGTGCCAGCAGTGAATTTGCAGGGAATTCACCCCTCCACTTT
CDR3: CASSEFAGNSPLHF

size: NA
J: TRBJ2-7
V: TRBV7-9
D: NA
DNA: TGTGCCAGCAGCGCGGTCCCCAGCTCCTACGAGCAGTACTTC
CDR3: CASSAVPSSYEQYF

size: few
J: TRBJ2-5
V: TRBV29-1
D: NA
DNA: TGCAGCGTTGGGAAATCAGGGACACCGAAAGAGACCCAGTACTTC
CDR3: CSVGKSGTPKETQYF

size: NA
J: TRBJ2-5
V: TRBV7-2
D: NA
DNA: TGTGCCAGCAGCCTAGTTCTGGGGTGGAAGACCCAGTACTTC
CDR3: CASSLVLGWKTQYF

size: few
J: TRBJ2-5
V: TRBV18
D: TRBD1
DNA: TGTGCCAGCTCACCTACTTCCCACAGGGGGGAGACCCAGTACTTC
CDR3: CASSPTSHRGETQYF

size: many
J: TRBJ2-2
V: TRBV4-1
D: NA
DNA: TGCGCCAGCAGGGAGGCCTCGAACACCGGGGAGCTGTTTTTT
CDR3: CASREASNTGELFF

size: few
J: TRBJ1-4
V: TRBV6-5
D: NA
DNA: TGTGCCAGCAGTTACTCGAGAAGGGTTGCTAATGAAAAACTGTTTTTT
CDR3: CASSYSRRVANEKLFF

size: NA
J: TRBJ1-2
V: TRBV27
D: NA
DNA: TGTGCCAGCAGTCGGGACAAGAGGCATGGCTACACCTTC
CDR3: CASSRDKRHGYTF

size: NA
J: TRBJ2-7
V: TRBV30
D: TRBD2
DNA: TGTGCCTGGGCGGCGGGACTAGAAGGCGAGCAGTACTTC
CDR3: CAWAAGLEGEQYF

size: many
J: TRBJ2-1
V: TRBV5-1
D: NA
DNA: TGCGCCAGCAGCGTGACGGGAGTCCGGTCCTACAATGAGCAGTTCTTC
CDR3: CASSVTGVRSYNEQFF

size: NA
J: TRBJ1-4
V: TRBV18
D: NA
DNA: TGTGCCAGCTCACCACCGGATAGGGCGAACGAAAAACTGTTTTTT
CDR3: CASSPPDRANEKLFF

size: NA
J: TRBJ2-3
V: TRBV6-5
D: NA
DNA: TGTGCCAGCAGTTGGGGGGATACGCAGTATTTT
CDR3: CASSWGDTQYF

size: NA
J: TRBJ1-1
V: TRBV2
D: NA
DNA: TGTGCCAGTCGGACGAACACTGAAGCTTTCTTT
CDR3: CASRTNTEAFF

size: NA
J: TRBJ2-2
V: TRBV4-2
D: TRBD2
DNA: TGTGCCGGTAGCGGGGGAGTCGCGAACACCGGGGAGCTGTTTTTT
CDR3: CAGSGGVANTGELFF

size: few
J: TRBJ1-2
V: TRBV2
D: NA
DNA: TGTGCCGGGACGGCAGGAGCTAACTATGGCTACACCTTC
CDR3: CAGTAGANYGYTF

size: NA
J: TRBJ1-1
V: TRBV7-9
D: NA
DNA: TGTGCCAGCAGCCACCGGGCCCTCCTTGGGATGAACACTGAAGCTTTCTTT
CDR3: CASSHRALLGMNTEAFF

size: NA
J: TRBJ1-5
V: TRBV5-8
D: NA
DNA: TGTGCCAGCGATCCCGGACATGGATTGATTAGCAATCAGCCCCAGCATTTT
CDR3: CASDPGHGLISNQPQHF

size: few
J: TRBJ2-5
V: TRBV28
D: TRBD2
DNA: TGTGCCACCGACTCGGGAGGAGCCCAAGAGACCCAGTACTTC
CDR3: CATDSGGAQETQYF

size: NA
J: TRBJ2-3
V: TRBV5-1
D: TRBD1
DNA: TGCGCCAGCAGCTCCCCAGGGGGCGCAGATACGCAGTATTTT
CDR3: CASSSPGGADTQYF